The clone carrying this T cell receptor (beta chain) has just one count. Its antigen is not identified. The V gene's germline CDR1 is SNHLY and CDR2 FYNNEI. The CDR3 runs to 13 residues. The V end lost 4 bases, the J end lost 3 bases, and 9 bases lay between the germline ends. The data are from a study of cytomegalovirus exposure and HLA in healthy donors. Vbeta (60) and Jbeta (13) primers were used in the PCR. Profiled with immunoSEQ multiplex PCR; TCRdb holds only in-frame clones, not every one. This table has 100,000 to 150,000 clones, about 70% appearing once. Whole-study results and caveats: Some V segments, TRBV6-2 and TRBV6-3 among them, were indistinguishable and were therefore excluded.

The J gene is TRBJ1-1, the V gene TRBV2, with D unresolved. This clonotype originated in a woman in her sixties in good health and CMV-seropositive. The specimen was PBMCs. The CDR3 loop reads CASSGEAHTEAFF. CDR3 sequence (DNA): TGTGCCAGCAGTGGAGAGGCTCACACTGAAGCTTTCTTT. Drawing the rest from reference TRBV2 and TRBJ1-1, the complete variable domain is EPEVTQTPSHQVTQMGQEVILRCVPISNHLYFYWYRQILGQKVEFLVSFYNNEISEKSEIFDDQFSVERPDGSNFTLKIRSTKLEDSAMYFCASSGEAHTEAFFGQGTRLTVV.